The clone carrying this TCR beta chain has a count of ten or more. For the library, individual cDNA molecules each received unique molecular identifiers. TCRdb re-called the RACE reads with MiXCR, one entry per CDR3 protein. The table has 25,000 to 35,000 distinct CDR3 sequences, approximately 5.8% seen once; the top ten hold around 5.7%. These data come from a study of human T cells and chemical hapten exposure. At the level of the study: Patch tests containing 0.01% DPC, applied to the upper back, were read at 6 days.

Described time point: patch test 3, about 24 weeks after DPC sensitization. Indicated treatment: therapeutic diphenylcyclopropenone sensitization with weekly scalp DPC. In every case, blood was obtained before the patch test was applied. The study extracted total RNA from unfractionated whole blood. The CDR3 has 14 amino acids. The ends lost 7 bases at V and 1 base at J; junction bases unmatched: 6. The material sequenced was whole blood, taken in connection with sensitization to the hapten diphenylcyclopropenone (DPC). The source is a man between 25 and 39 years old with alopecia areata. Some clones in this sample may be carry-over from other donors' samples. The chain links TRBV12-3 or TRBV12-4 to TRBJ2-5; 7 positions match TRBD1. CDR3 amino acids: CASTDYRGQETQYF. In DNA, the CDR3 is TGTGCCAGCACCGACTACAGGGGCCAAGAGACCCAGTACTTC.